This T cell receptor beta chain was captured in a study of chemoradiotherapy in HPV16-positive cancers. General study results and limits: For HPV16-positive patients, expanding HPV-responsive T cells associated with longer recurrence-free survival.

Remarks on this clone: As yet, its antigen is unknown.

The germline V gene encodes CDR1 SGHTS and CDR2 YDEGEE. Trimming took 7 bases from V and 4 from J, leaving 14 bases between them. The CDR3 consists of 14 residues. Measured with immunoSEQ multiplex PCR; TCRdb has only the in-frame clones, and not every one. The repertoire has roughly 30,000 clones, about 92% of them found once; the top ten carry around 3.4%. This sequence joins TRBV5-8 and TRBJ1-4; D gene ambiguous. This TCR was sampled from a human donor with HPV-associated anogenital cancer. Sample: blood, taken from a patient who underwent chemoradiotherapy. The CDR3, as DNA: TGTGCCAGCTTGTTCGTGAGCAGTAATGAAAAACTGTTTTTT. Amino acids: CASLFVSSNEKLFF.